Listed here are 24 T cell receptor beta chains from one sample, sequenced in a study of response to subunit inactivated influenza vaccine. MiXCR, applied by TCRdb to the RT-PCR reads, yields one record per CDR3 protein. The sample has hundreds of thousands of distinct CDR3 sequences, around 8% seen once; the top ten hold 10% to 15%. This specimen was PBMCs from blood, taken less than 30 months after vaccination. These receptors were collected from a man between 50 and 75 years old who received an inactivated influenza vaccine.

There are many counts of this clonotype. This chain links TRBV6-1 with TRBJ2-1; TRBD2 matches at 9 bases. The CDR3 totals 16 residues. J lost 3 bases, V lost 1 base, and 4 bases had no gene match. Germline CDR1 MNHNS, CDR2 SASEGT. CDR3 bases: TGTGCCAGCAGTGAAGAAATAGCGGGGGTCTACAATGAGCAGTTCTTC. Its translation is CASSEEIAGVYNEQFF.

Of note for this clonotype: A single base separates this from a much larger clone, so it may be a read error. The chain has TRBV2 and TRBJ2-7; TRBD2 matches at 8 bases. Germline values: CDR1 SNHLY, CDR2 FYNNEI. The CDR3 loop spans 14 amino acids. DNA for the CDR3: TGTGACAGCAGTGGAGGGACTAGAGTAAACGAGCAGTACTTC. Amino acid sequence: CDSSGGTRVNEQYF.

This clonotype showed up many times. This chain's CDR3 is CASSLAGAGTGEQFF. In nucleotides, the CDR3 is TGTGCCAGCAGCTTAGCGGGGGCAGGAACGGGTGAGCAGTTCTTC. The J gene is TRBJ2-1, the V gene TRBV7-2, with D perhaps matching TRBD1 (6 bases). Trimming shortened V by 0 bases and J by 9 bases, and 15 bases separated the two germline ends. Germline V gene sequence: CDR1 SGHTA, CDR2 FQGNSA. The CDR3 runs to 15 residues.

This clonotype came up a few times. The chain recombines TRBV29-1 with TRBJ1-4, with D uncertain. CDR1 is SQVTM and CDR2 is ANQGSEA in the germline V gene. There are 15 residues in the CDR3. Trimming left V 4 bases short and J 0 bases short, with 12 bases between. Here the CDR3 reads CSVVVPGATNEKLFF. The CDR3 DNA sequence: TGCAGCGTTGTGGTACCAGGAGCAACTAATGAAAAACTGTTTTTT.

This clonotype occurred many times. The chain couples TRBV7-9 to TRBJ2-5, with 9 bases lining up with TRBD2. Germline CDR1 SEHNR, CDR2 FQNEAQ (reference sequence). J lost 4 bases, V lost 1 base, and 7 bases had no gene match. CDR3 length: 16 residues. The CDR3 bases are TGTGCCAGCAGCTTAGAGGGACTAGCAGCATCAGAGACCCAGTACTTC. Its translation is CASSLEGLAASETQYF.

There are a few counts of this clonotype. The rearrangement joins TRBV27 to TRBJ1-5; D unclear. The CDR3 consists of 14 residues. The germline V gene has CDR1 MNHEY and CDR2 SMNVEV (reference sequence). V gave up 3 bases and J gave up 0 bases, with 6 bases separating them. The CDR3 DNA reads TGTGCCAGCAGTTTCGCAAATAGCAATCAGCCCCAGCATTTT. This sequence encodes CASSFANSNQPQHF.

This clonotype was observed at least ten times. CDR3 loop: CASSLLTGLNTEAFF. CDR3 DNA: TGTGCCAGCAGTTTATTGACAGGACTGAACACTGAAGCTTTCTTT. The chain links TRBV28 to TRBJ1-1, with TRBD1 as a possible D gene (6 bases). The length of the CDR3 is 15 residues. The V gene's germline CDR1 is MDHEN and CDR2 SYDVKM. The V and J ends lost 1 base and 0 bases respectively, with 9 bases between them.

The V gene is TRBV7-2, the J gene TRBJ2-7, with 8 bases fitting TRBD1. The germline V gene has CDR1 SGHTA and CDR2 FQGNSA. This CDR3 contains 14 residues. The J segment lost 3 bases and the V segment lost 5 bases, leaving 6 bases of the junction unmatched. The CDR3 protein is CASSTTGAVYEQYF. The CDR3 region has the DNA TGTGCCAGCAGCACGACAGGGGCTGTCTACGAGCAGTACTTC. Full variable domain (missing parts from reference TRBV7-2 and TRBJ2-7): GAGVSQSPSNKVTEKGKDVELRCDPISGHTALYWYRQSLGQGLEFLIYFQGNSAPDKSGLPSDRFSAERTGGSVSTLTIQRTQQEDSAVYLCASSTTGAVYEQYFGPGTRLTVT.

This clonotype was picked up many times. CDR3 residues: CSVEVARRQTQYF. CDR3 sequence (DNA): TGCAGCGTTGAAGTGGCGCGGCGGCAGACCCAGTACTTC. The rearrangement links TRBV29-1 to TRBJ2-5; D unresolved. This CDR3 spans 13 amino acids. Trimming removed 1 base at V and 6 bases at J, with 12 bases between. Germline CDR1 is SQVTM and CDR2 is ANQGSEA.

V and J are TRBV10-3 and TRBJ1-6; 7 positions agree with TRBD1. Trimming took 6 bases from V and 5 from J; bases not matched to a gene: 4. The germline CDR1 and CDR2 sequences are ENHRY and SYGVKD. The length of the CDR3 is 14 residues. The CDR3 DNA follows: TGTGCCATCAGGACAGGGTCCGATAATTCACCCCTCCACTTT. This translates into CAIRTGSDNSPLHF.

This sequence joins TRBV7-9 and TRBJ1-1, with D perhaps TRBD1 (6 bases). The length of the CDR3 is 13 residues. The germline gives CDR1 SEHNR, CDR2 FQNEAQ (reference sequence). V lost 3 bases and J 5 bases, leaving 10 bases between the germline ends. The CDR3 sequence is CASSFRGLTEAFF. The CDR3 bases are TGTGCCAGCAGCTTCAGGGGATTGACTGAAGCTTTCTTT.

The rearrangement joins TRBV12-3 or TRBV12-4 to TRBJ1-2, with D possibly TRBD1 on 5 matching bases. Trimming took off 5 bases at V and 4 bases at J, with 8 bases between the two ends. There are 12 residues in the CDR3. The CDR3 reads CASSRQTYGYTF. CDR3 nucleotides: TGTGCCAGCAGTCGACAGACCTATGGCTACACCTTC.

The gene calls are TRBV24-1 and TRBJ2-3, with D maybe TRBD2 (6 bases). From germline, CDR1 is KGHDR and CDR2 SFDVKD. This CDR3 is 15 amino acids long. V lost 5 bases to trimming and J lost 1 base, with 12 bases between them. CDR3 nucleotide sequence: TGTGCCACCAGTGCCTATTGGGGGGGCACAGATACGCAGTATTTT. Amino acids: CATSAYWGGTDTQYF.

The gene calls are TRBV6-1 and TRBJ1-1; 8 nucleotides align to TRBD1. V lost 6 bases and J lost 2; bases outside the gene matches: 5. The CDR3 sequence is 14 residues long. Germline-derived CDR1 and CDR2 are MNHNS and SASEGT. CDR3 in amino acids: CASRGQGYNTEAFF. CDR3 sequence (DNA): TGTGCCAGCAGAGGACAGGGCTATAACACTGAAGCTTTCTTT.

The CDR3 DNA follows: TGTGCCAGCAGCTTAGCTGTCAATGTCTACGAGCAGTACTTC. Translation: CASSLAVNVYEQYF. The rearrangement joins TRBV7-2 to TRBJ2-7; D gene uncertain. The CDR3 totals 14 residues. V shed 0 bases and J shed 3 bases, with 9 bases lying between them. From germline, CDR1 is SGHTA and CDR2 FQGNSA. The variable domain in full, with the rest retrieved from reference TRBV7-2 and TRBJ2-7, is GAGVSQSPSNKVTEKGKDVELRCDPISGHTALYWYRQSLGQGLEFLIYFQGNSAPDKSGLPSDRFSAERTGGSVSTLTIQRTQQEDSAVYLCASSLAVNVYEQYFGPGTRLTVT.

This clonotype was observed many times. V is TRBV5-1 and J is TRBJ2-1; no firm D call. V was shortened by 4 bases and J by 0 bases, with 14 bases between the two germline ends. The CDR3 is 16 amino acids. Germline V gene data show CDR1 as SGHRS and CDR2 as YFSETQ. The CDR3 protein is CASSPSASDSYNEQFF. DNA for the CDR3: TGCGCCAGCAGCCCTTCAGCATCGGACTCCTACAATGAGCAGTTCTTC.

CDR3 loop: CASSAPGQNNEQFF. As DNA, the CDR3 is TGTGCCAGCAGTGCACCGGGACAGAACAATGAGCAGTTCTTC. The rearrangement links TRBV6-1 to TRBJ2-1, with 7 positions matching TRBD1. The CDR3 spans 14 residues. CDR1 is MNHNS and CDR2 is SASEGT in the germline V gene. The V gene end was trimmed by 4 bases and the J gene end by 5 bases; junction bases not matched to a gene: 5.

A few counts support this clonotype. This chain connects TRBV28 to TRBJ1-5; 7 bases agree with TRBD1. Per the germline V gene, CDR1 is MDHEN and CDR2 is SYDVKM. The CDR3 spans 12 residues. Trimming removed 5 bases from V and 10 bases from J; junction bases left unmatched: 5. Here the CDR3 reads CASSDRVTPQHF. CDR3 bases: TGTGCCAGCAGTGACAGGGTAACACCCCAGCATTTT.

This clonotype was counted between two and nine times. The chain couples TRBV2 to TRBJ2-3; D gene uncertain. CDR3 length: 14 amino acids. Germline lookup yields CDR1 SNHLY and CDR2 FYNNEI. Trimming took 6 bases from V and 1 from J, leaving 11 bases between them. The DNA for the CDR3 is TGTGCCAGCAGCGAGGTGCTCCGCACAGATACGCAGTATTTT. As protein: CASSEVLRTDTQYF. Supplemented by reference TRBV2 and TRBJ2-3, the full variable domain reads EPEVTQTPSHQVTQMGQEVILRCVPISNHLYFYWYRQILGQKVEFLVSFYNNEISEKSEIFDDQFSVERPDGSNFTLKIRSTKLEDSAMYFCASSEVLRTDTQYFGPGTRLTVL.

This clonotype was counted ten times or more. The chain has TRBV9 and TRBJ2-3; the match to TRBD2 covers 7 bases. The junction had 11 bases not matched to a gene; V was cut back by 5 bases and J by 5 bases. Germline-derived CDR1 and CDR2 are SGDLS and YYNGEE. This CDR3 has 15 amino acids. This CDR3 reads CASSYPGGVRDTQYF. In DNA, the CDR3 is TGTGCCAGCAGTTATCCGGGAGGAGTTCGAGATACGCAGTATTTT.

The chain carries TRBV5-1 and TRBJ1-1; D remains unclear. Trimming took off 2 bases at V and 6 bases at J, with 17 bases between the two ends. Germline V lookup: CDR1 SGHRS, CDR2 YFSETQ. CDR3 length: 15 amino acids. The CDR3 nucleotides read TGCGCCAGCAGCTTAAGGAGTTCAAAGAGCGCTGAAGCTTTCTTT. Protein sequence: CASSLRSSKSAEAFF.

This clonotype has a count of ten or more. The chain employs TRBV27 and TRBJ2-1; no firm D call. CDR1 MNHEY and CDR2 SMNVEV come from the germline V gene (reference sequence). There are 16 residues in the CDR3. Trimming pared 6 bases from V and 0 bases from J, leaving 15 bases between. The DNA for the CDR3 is TGTGCCAGCAGCGGGTCTCGCGTTAGCTCCTACAATGAGCAGTTCTTC. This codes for CASSGSRVSSYNEQFF.

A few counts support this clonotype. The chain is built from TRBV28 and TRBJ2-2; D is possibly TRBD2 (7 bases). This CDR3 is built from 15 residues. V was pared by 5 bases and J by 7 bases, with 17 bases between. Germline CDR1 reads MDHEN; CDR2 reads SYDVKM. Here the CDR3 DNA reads TGTGCCAGCAGTCCGCGGCGGGGGCGGAGCGGGGAGCTGTTTTTT. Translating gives CASSPRRGRSGELFF.

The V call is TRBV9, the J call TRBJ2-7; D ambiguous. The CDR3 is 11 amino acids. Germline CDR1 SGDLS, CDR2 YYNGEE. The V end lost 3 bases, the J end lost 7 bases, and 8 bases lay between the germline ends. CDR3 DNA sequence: TGTGCCAGCAGCGCGTCGGCGGAGCAGTACTTC. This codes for CASSASAEQYF.